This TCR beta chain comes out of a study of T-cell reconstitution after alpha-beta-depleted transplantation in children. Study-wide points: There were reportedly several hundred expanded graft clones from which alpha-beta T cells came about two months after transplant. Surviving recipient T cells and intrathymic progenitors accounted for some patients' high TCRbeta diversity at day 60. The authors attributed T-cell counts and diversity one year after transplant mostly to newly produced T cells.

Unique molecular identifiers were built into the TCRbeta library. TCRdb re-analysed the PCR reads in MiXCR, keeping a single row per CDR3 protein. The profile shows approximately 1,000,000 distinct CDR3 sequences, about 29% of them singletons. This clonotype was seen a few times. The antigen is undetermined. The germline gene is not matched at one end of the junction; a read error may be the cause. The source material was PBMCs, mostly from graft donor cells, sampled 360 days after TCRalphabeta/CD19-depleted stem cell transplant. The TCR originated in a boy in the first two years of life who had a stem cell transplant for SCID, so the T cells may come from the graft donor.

The CDR3 loop reads CASTYGGADTDTQYF. DNA for the CDR3: TGTGCCAGCACTTACGGTGGGGCGGACACAGATACGCAGTATTTT. V is TRBV6-5 and J is TRBJ2-3; possibly TRBD1 for D (5 bases). Germline CDR1 MNHEY, CDR2 SVGAGI. The CDR3 has 15 residues.